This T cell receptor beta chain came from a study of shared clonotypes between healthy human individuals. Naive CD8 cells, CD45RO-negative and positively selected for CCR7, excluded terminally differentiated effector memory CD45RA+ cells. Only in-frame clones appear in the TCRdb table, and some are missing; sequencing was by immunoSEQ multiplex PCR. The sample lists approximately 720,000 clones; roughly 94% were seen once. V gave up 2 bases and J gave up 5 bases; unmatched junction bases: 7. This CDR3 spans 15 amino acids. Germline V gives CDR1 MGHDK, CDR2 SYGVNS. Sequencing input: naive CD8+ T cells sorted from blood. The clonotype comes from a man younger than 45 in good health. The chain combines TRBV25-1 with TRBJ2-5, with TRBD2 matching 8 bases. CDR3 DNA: TGTGCCAGCAGTGAACGACGGGAGGGCCGGGAGACCCAGTACTTC. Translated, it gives CASSERREGRETQYF. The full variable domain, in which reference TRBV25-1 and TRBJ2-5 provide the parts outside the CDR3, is EADIYQTPRYLVIGTGKKITLECSQTMGHDKMYWYQQDPGMELHLIHYSYGVNSTEKGDLSSESTVSRIRTEHFPLTLESARPSHTSQYLCASSERREGRETQYFGPGTRLLVL.